This TCR beta chain is from a study of blood T cell repertoires in COVID-19. Study summary: Donors in the United States, Italy and Spain gave samples during acute or convalescent COVID-19. Nucleic acid was either cDNA or gDNA, and it came from T cells, B-cell-depleted T cells, or PBMCs.

This clone was picked up a small number of times. Under the authors' procedure: Reference gene primer amplification in the assay estimated nucleated cell counts. Using immunoSEQ multiplex PCR, the repertoire was profiled, and TCRdb retains in-frame clones only, with some absent. V and J calls and clone size are given by that table; D and trimming were obtained from the DNA. The sample has a few hundred thousand clones, roughly nine tenths seen once. CDR1 is SGHVS and CDR2 is FQNEAQ in the germline V gene. The CDR3 consists of 14 residues. V gave up 5 bases and J gave up 0 bases; unmatched junction bases: 3.

Sequenced sample: peripheral blood. This clonotype was sampled from a woman between 35 and 50 years old who had recovered from COVID-19. This sequence joins TRBV7-8 and TRBJ2-7; 8 nucleotides agree with TRBD1. The CDR3 sequence: CASSRTGSSYEQYF. Here the CDR3 DNA reads TGTGCCAGCAGCCGGACAGGGAGCTCCTACGAGCAGTACTTC.